The 27 T cell receptor beta chains given below trace back to one sample, sequenced in a study of graft-versus-host responses after intestinal transplantation. Assay: immunoSEQ multiplex PCR; the TCRdb copy retains only in-frame clones and omits some. The data show around 21,000 clones, roughly 33% seen once. Around 200,000 CFSE-labeled responder cells were plated with around 200,000 irradiated, violet-dye-labeled stimulator cells. Sequences were derived from alloreactive CD8+ T cells from a mixed lymphocyte reaction culture, sampled before intestinal transplant. Subset noted: CFSE-low proliferating T cells sorted from approximately six-day pre-transplant mixed lymphocyte reaction (GvH or HvG direction). These receptors were obtained from a human patient who received an intestinal transplant.

DNA for the CDR3: TGTGCCAGCAGCTATTTCTACGAGCAGTACTTC. Translating it yields CASSYFYEQYF. The J gene is TRBJ2-7, the V gene TRBV5-6; D is undetermined. V lost 3 bases, J lost 3 bases, and 4 bases lay in between. Germline V gene lookup returns CDR1 SGHDT and CDR2 YYEEEE. The CDR3 sequence is 11 residues long.

The chain joins TRBV5-1 to TRBJ2-7; D unresolved. The ends were cut back, 1 base at V and 6 bases at J, with 8 bases in the middle. CDR1 SGHRS and CDR2 YFSETQ come from the germline V gene. CDR3 length: 12 residues. The CDR3 DNA follows: TGCGCCAGCAGCTTGAATCAGGTCGAGCAGTACTTC. As protein: CASSLNQVEQYF.

This chain joins TRBV27 and TRBJ1-5; D call uncertain. The V end lost 6 bases, the J end lost 1 base, and 7 bases lay between the germline ends. CDR1 is MNHEY, CDR2 SMNVEV, per germline (reference sequence). CDR3 size: 13 residues. CDR3 in DNA: TGTGCCAGCAGCCACTTCAGCAATCAGCCCCAGCATTTT. This translates into CASSHFSNQPQHF.

In nucleotides, the CDR3 is TGCGCCAGCAGCTTTAACTGGAGGGGCACAGATACGCAGTATTTT. Residues: CASSFNWRGTDTQYF. The rearrangement joins TRBV5-1 to TRBJ2-3; perhaps TRBD2 as D (6 bases). Germline assignment: CDR1 SGHRS and CDR2 YFSETQ. Trimming took 2 bases from V and 1 from J, leaving 11 bases between them. The CDR3 is 15 residues long.

The chain has TRBV9 and TRBJ2-1; TRBD2 aligns across 7 bases. Germline trimming cut 5 bases from V and 0 bases from J; bases unmatched to any gene: 5. Germline CDR1 SGDLS, CDR2 YYNGEE. The CDR3 has 15 residues. The CDR3 sequence: CASSLSGYSYNEQFF. DNA of the CDR3: TGTGCCAGCAGTCTTAGCGGGTACTCCTACAATGAGCAGTTCTTC.

This clone rates as medium-sized. The gene calls are TRBV4-2 and TRBJ1-2; unclear D gene. Per the germline V gene, CDR1 is LGHNA and CDR2 is YNFKEQ. CDR3 size: 16 residues. Trimming left V 4 bases short and J 6 bases short, with 21 bases between. The DNA for the CDR3 is TGTGCCAGCAGCCTAAAGACCGGCGCCAACTTCGATGGCTACACCTTC. It is translated as CASSLKTGANFDGYTF.

J is TRBJ2-7 and V is TRBV4-2; 11 bases line up with TRBD2. The V segment lost 4 bases and the J segment 3 bases; nucleotides outside the gene matches: 5. This CDR3 is built from 15 residues. Germline V lookup: CDR1 LGHNA, CDR2 YNFKEQ. The CDR3 DNA sequence: TGTGCCAGCAGCCCGGGACTAGCGGTCGGCTACGAGCAGTACTTC. Translation: CASSPGLAVGYEQYF.

This clone is judged medium-sized (0.01 to 0.1%). The V gene is TRBV5-6, the J gene TRBJ2-3; D call uncertain. Germline assignment: CDR1 SGHDT and CDR2 YYEEEE. The CDR3 covers 14 residues. Between the trimmed V and J ends, which lost 0 bases and 2 bases, there was a span of 7 bases. The CDR3 bases are TGTGCCAGCAGCTTGGGGCAGTACACAGATACGCAGTATTTT. Translating it yields CASSLGQYTDTQYF.

The genes are TRBV4-2 and TRBJ2-1; D tentatively fits TRBD1 or TRBD2 (5 bases each). The length of the CDR3 is 16 residues. Between the trimmed V and J ends, which lost 1 base and 1 base, there was a span of 11 bases. Per germline, CDR1 LGHNA and CDR2 YNFKEQ. The CDR3 nucleotides are TGTGCCAGCAGCCAAGGAGGGCCAGGGTCCTACAATGAGCAGTTCTTC. Amino acids: CASSQGGPGSYNEQFF.

The rearrangement links TRBV27 to TRBJ1-2; tentative D call: TRBD1 (5 bases). With 6 bases removed from V and 7 bases from J, the gap between germline ends came to 15 bases. The CDR3 loop spans 13 amino acids. Per germline, CDR1 MNHEY and CDR2 SMNVEV (reference sequence). CDR3 bases: TGTGCCAGCAGCTTGGGGCAGGGAGGTGGCTACACCTTC. Protein: CASSLGQGGGYTF.

The chain links TRBV11-2 to TRBJ2-5, with TRBD2 identical over 8 bases. The J call may be mistaken, given a closer DNA end match to TRBJ2-7. The CDR3 totals 13 residues. Germline CDR1 and CDR2: SGHAT and FQNNGV. For the CDR3, the DNA is TGTGCCAGCAACTCTGGGACTAGCTACGAGCAGTACTTC. It codes for CASNSGTSYEQYF.

This clone occurred a few times. This chain joins TRBV25-1 and TRBJ2-7; possible D gene TRBD1, 5 bases. The CDR3 has 12 amino acids. The V and J ends lost 4 bases and 3 bases respectively, with 7 bases between them. Germline-derived CDR1 and CDR2 are MGHDK and SYGVNS. The CDR3 sequence is CASSATGYEQYF. The CDR3 bases are TGTGCCAGCAGTGCCACAGGCTACGAGCAGTACTTC.

This chain connects TRBV7-9 to TRBJ1-1; the match to TRBD1 covers 7 bases. V gave up 6 bases and J gave up 4 bases; unmatched junction bases: 23. The CDR3 extends over 19 amino acids. Germline V gene lookup returns CDR1 SEHNR and CDR2 FQNEAQ (reference sequence). CDR3 in DNA: TGTGCCAGCAGACGTAGTGAACCAAGTAGGGGGCCCTGGGGCACTGAAGCTTTCTTT. Translation: CASRRSEPSRGPWGTEAFF.

V and J are TRBV6-1 and TRBJ2-1; 8 nucleotides line up with TRBD2. The V gene's germline CDR1 is MNHNS and CDR2 SASEGT. J lost 3 bases, V lost 6 bases, and 7 bases had no gene match. The CDR3 spans 15 residues. The DNA of the CDR3 is TGTGCCAGCAGCTTCAGCGGGGGCAACTACAATGAGCAGTTCTTC. Translation: CASSFSGGNYNEQFF.

CDR3 nucleotides: TGCGCCAGCAGTAACCGACCGGGACAGGCCTCTAATGAGCAGTTCTTC. This gives the protein CASSNRPGQASNEQFF. V gene TRBV5-1 combines with J gene TRBJ2-1; 8 nucleotides align to TRBD1. V gave up 5 bases and J gave up 7 bases; unmatched junction bases: 14. This CDR3 spans 16 amino acids. CDR1 is SGHRS, CDR2 YFSETQ, per germline.

The chain couples TRBV2 to TRBJ2-2; 12 nucleotides line up with TRBD2. The CDR3 totals 15 residues. V trimming: 10 bases; J trimming: 6 bases; junction bases outside the gene matches: 9. Germline assignment: CDR1 SNHLY and CDR2 FYNNEI. In DNA form, the CDR3 reads TGTGCCACCCGAGGACTAGCGGGGCGGGCCGGGGAGCTGTTTTTT. Protein sequence: CATRGLAGRAGELFF.

CDR3 in amino acids: CASSLSSYEQYF. CDR3 bases: TGTGCCAGCAGCTTGAGTAGCTACGAGCAGTACTTC. The chain recombines TRBV5-4 with TRBJ2-7; no clear D gene. V lost 1 base, J lost 3 bases, and 5 bases lay in between. There are 12 residues in the CDR3. Germline V gene lookup returns CDR1 SGHNT and CDR2 YYREEE (reference sequence).

This clone has a handful of counts. The gene calls are TRBV7-9 and TRBJ2-1; 7 positions agree with TRBD1. With V trimmed by 4 bases and J by 4 bases, 7 bases remained unmatched. CDR3 size: 15 residues. Germline-derived CDR1 and CDR2 are SEHNR and FQNEAQ (reference sequence). The CDR3 here is CASSSQGKDYNEQFF. CDR3 DNA: TGTGCCAGCAGCTCACAGGGGAAAGATTACAATGAGCAGTTCTTC.

This clone was counted between two and nine times. The genes are TRBV6-4 and TRBJ2-7; D is perhaps TRBD1 (6 bases). CDR3 length: 14 residues. The V end lost 3 bases, the J end lost 3 bases, and 12 bases lay between the germline ends. Germline-derived CDR1 and CDR2 are MRHNA and SNTAGT. CDR3 DNA: TGTGCCAGCAGTGAGCCGACAGGATACTACGAGCAGTACTTC. It encodes CASSEPTGYYEQYF.

This chain connects TRBV11-2 to TRBJ1-1, with D uncertain. This CDR3 spans 13 amino acids. Trimming removed 7 bases from V and 10 bases from J, with 19 bases in between. Germline CDR1 is SGHAT and CDR2 is FQNNGV. The chain's CDR3 is CASIPGGSRLAFF. The CDR3 DNA reads TGTGCCAGCATCCCAGGCGGTTCGAGGTTAGCTTTCTTT.

This chain links TRBV27 with TRBJ2-7, with D possibly being TRBD1 (6 bases). Between the trimmed V and J ends, which lost 4 bases and 4 bases, there was a span of 11 bases. Germline lookup yields CDR1 MNHEY and CDR2 SMNVEV (reference sequence). The CDR3 extends over 13 amino acids. For the CDR3, the DNA is TGTGCCAGCAGTTCTGTACAGGGATACGAGCAGTACTTC. Translated, it gives CASSSVQGYEQYF.

This clone was recorded a few times. The gene calls are TRBV6-5 and TRBJ2-2; D is unclear. V shed 4 bases and J shed 0 bases, with 9 bases lying between them. Germline CDR1 is MNHEY and CDR2 is SVGAGI. The CDR3 is 15 amino acids. Here the CDR3 reads CASSSTYPNTGELFF. As DNA, the CDR3 is TGTGCCAGCAGTTCCACATACCCGAACACCGGGGAGCTGTTTTTT.

This clone appeared a few times. This chain connects TRBV10-3 to TRBJ1-2; maybe TRBD1 (6 bases). Per the germline V gene, CDR1 is ENHRY and CDR2 is SYGVKD. With 2 bases removed from V and 0 bases from J, the gap between germline ends came to 13 bases. The CDR3 covers 16 residues. The CDR3: CAISEGWTASNYGYTF. The CDR3 DNA follows: TGTGCCATCAGTGAGGGTTGGACAGCATCTAACTATGGCTACACCTTC.

The chain combines TRBV4-1 with TRBJ2-7; maybe TRBD1 (6 bases). V shed 3 bases and J shed 4 bases, with 10 bases lying between them. CDR3 length: 13 amino acids. Germline loops: CDR1 MGHRA, CDR2 YSYEKL. CDR3 in DNA: TGCGCCAGCAGCCATGGACAGTTTTACGAGCAGTACTTC. This sequence encodes CASSHGQFYEQYF.

The genes are TRBV11-2 and TRBJ2-1; either TRBD1 or TRBD2 may supply D (5 bases each). This CDR3 region has 15 residues. Germline CDR1 and CDR2: SGHAT and FQNNGV. V dropped 4 bases and J dropped 5 bases, with 15 bases sitting between them. As DNA, the CDR3 is TGTGCCAGCAGCTCCCCGGGACGCTTACACAATGAGCAGTTCTTC. Protein: CASSSPGRLHNEQFF.

This clone has just one count. The J gene is TRBJ2-1, the V gene TRBV28; TRBD2 might be the D (5 bases). Germline CDR1 and CDR2: MDHEN and SYDVKM. The germline V and J ends were trimmed by 2 bases and 4 bases, with 9 bases remaining between them. The CDR3 consists of 14 residues. In DNA, the CDR3 is TGTGCCAGCAGTTTAGGACTGGCATACAATGAGCAGTTCTTC. Its protein is CASSLGLAYNEQFF.

The rearrangement links TRBV28 to TRBJ2-3; 11 nucleotides line up with TRBD1. This CDR3 has 15 amino acids. The V gene end was trimmed by 3 bases and the J gene end by 6 bases; junction bases not matched to a gene: 5. Germline loops: CDR1 MDHEN, CDR2 SYDVKM. The CDR3 DNA is TGTGCCAGCAGTTTTGGGACAGGGGGTTTGGATACGCAGTATTTT. It specifies CASSFGTGGLDTQYF.